This is a list of T cell receptor beta chains from one sample in a study of blood T cell repertoires in COVID-19. Profiling relied on immunoSEQ multiplex PCR, and the TCRdb table lists in-frame clones only, not all of them. Among about 180,000 clones listed, approximately 90% were seen once. Sequencing was carried out using peripheral blood. These receptors were taken from a woman younger than 45 with active or convalescent COVID-19. CDR3s include the opening cysteine and the closing phenylalanine or tryptophan. A D gene is named only where the DNA matches it firmly. Clone size is not always given. Where it is, it says once, few, many or a class for expanded clones.

-	-	TRBV28	TRBJ1-2	TGTGCCAGCAGTTTTATTTATCGGGTCAGAAACTATGGCTACACCTTC	CASSFIYRVRNYGYTF
-	-	TRBV5-1	TRBJ2-1	TGCGCCAGCAGACCCGGGACAATACAAAACAATGAGCAGTTCTTC	CASRPGTIQNNEQFF
-	TRBD2	TRBV9	TRBJ2-7	TGTGCCAGCAGCGTAGCCCCTGAGGGAGGGAGCTCCTACGAGCAGTACTTC	CASSVAPEGGSSYEQYF
once	-	TRBV27	TRBJ1-5	TGTGCCAGCAGTTTGAGTGGGGGCACGAATCAGCCCCAGCATTTT	CASSLSGGTNQPQHF
-	-	TRBV24-1	TRBJ1-2	TGTGCCACCAGTGGAGGCTATGGCTACACCTTC	CATSGGYGYTF
-	-	TRBV13	TRBJ2-7	TGTGCCAGCAGCTCCCTTCGTTACGAGCAGTACTTC	CASSSLRYEQYF
-	TRBD2	TRBV19	TRBJ2-3	TGTGCCAGTAGTATTGTGGCTAGCGGGAGATTGGATACGCAGTATTTT	CASSIVASGRLDTQYF
-	-	TRBV11-3	TRBJ1-1	TGTGCCAGCAGCGAAGCAGGGGTACCTTTCTTT	CASSEAGVPFF
-	TRBD2	TRBV6-5	TRBJ2-3	TGTGCCAGCAGGCTAGCGGGAGAGGGCACAGATACGCAGTATTTT	CASRLAGEGTDTQYF
-	TRBD1	TRBV19	TRBJ1-5	TGTGCCAGTAGTAAACCAGGGGGCGGCAATCAGCCCCAGCATTTT	CASSKPGGGNQPQHF
-	-	TRBV28	TRBJ1-3	TGTGCCAGCAGGGAAACAGGGCAACTCGGAAACACCATATATTTT	CASRETGQLGNTIYF
once	TRBD1	TRBV2	TRBJ2-1	TGTGCCAGCAGGACTGGGACAGGCTTCCACAATGAGCAGTTCTTC	CASRTGTGFHNEQFF
-	-	TRBV7-6	TRBJ1-1	TGTGCCAGCAGCTTATGGGAGGGGGGATCCACTGAAGCTTTCTTT	CASSLWEGGSTEAFF
-	TRBD2	TRBV5-4	TRBJ2-7	TGTGCCAGCAGTTCCGCCACCGGGACTAGCGCCTACGAGCAGTACTTC	CASSSATGTSAYEQYF
-	-	TRBV27	TRBJ1-5	TGTGCCAGCAGTTTACAAGGGGAGGGTCAGCCCCAGCATTTT	CASSLQGEGQPQHF
-	-	TRBV10-2	TRBJ1-1	TGCGCCAGCACGGGGGGATGGAACACTGAAGCTTTCTTT	CASTGGWNTEAFF
-	-	TRBV4-1	TRBJ1-5	TGCGCCAGCAGCCAAGATGGACGGGAATATCAGCCCCAGCATTTT	CASSQDGREYQPQHF
-	TRBD1	TRBV10-2	TRBJ1-5	TGCCCTCAAGAGGGGGCTGGTCAGCCCCAGCATTTT	CPQEGAGQPQHF
-	TRBD2	TRBV27	TRBJ2-1	TGTGCCAGCAGTCTAGCGGGGTTGTACAATGAGCAGTTCTTC	CASSLAGLYNEQFF
-	-	TRBV2	TRBJ2-5	TGTGCCAGCAGTGGTAAACAGGGAAGAGGACAAGAGACCCAGTACTTC	CASSGKQGRGQETQYF
-	TRBD2	TRBV6-2/TRBV6-3	TRBJ2-3	TGTGCCAGCAGTTACATCGCGGGAGGGCCCCGAGATACGCAGTATTTT	CASSYIAGGPRDTQYF
-	TRBD1	TRBV2	TRBJ2-7	TGTGCCAGCAGTGAGGGGACAGGGTGGGAGCAGTACTTC	CASSEGTGWEQYF
-	TRBD1	TRBV27	TRBJ1-6	TGTGCCACTCGCCAGGGGGCCACAAATTCACCCCTCCACTTT	CATRQGATNSPLHF
-	TRBD1	TRBV28	TRBJ2-3	TGTGCCAGCACCCCATTCCCCGGGACAGGGGGCGTCACAGATACGCAGTATTTT	CASTPFPGTGGVTDTQYF
-	TRBD2	TRBV5-1	TRBJ2-3	TGCGCCAGCAGCCTTCTAGCGGGAGGGTCCACAGATACGCAGTATTTT	CASSLLAGGSTDTQYF
-	-	TRBV3-1/TRBV3-2	TRBJ1-1	TGTGCCAGCAGCCAAAGACAGGTACGAACTGAAGCTTTCTTT	CASSQRQVRTEAFF
once	-	TRBV14	TRBJ1-2	TGTGCCAGCAGCCGCGGGGGGGGCTACACCTTC	CASSRGGGYTF
-	-	TRBV19	TRBJ1-6	TGTGCCAGTAGTATACCCAACAGAAAGACACCCCTCCACTTT	CASSIPNRKTPLHF
once	TRBD1	TRBV7-6	TRBJ1-2	TGTGCCAGCAGCTCCCTTGGACAGGGGGCTCAGTTC	CASSSLGQGAQF
-	-	TRBV2	TRBJ2-7	TGTGCCAGCACCACACAGGGCTACGAGCAGTACTTC	CASTTQGYEQYF
-	TRBD1	TRBV6-5	TRBJ2-1	TGTGCCAGCAGTTCCCGGGACAGGCCCGATGAGCAGTTCTTC	CASSSRDRPDEQFF
once	-	TRBV3-1/TRBV3-2	TRBJ2-7	TGTGCCAGCAGCCAAGGGGGGCGCCTCTACGAGCAGTACTTC	CASSQGGRLYEQYF
-	TRBD2	TRBV19	TRBJ2-5	TGTGCCAGTAGTAACACGGGGGGGGCAGAGACCCAGTACTTC	CASSNTGGAETQYF
-	-	TRBV6-5	TRBJ1-4	TGTGCCAGCAGTTTAACAGGGAATGAAAAACTGTTTTTT	CASSLTGNEKLFF
few	TRBD1	TRBV18	TRBJ1-4	TGTGCCAGCTCACTAACAACGCCGGGACAGGAGAGTCCTAAGAACGAAAAACTGTTTTTT	CASSLTTPGQESPKNEKLFF
once	-	TRBV19	TRBJ1-5	TGTGCCAGTATAGGAACAGAAGTTTATCAGCCCCAGCATTTT	CASIGTEVYQPQHF
-	-	TRBV7-9	TRBJ2-7	TGTGCCAGCAGCAATAACAGGGAATTCTCCTACGAGCAGTACTTC	CASSNNREFSYEQYF
-	TRBD2	TRBV9	TRBJ2-3	TGTGCCAGCAGCGTCGAGGGACTAGCAGGGGATACGCAGTATTTT	CASSVEGLAGDTQYF
-	-	TRBV18	TRBJ1-2	TGTGCCAGCTCGCACAGGGTTGCCCCCCTTTATGGCTACACCTTC	CASSHRVAPLYGYTF
few	TRBD1	TRBV4-1	TRBJ2-2	TGCGCCAGCAGCCAAGAACCAGGGGGCGCAACCGGGGAGCTGTTTTTT	CASSQEPGGATGELFF
-	TRBD1	TRBV6-5	TRBJ1-2	TGTGCCAGCAGTTACCTACAACAGGGGGCAGGCGTGGGCTACACCTTC	CASSYLQQGAGVGYTF
-	TRBD2	TRBV9	TRBJ2-1	TGTGCCAGCAGCGTAGGTAGCGGGAGTGGGAATGAGCAGTTCTTC	CASSVGSGSGNEQFF
-	TRBD2	TRBV5-4	TRBJ2-7	TGTGCCAGCAGCCCAGGGGCGGGAGGGCCAAGGGAGCAGTACTTC	CASSPGAGGPREQYF
-	TRBD2	TRBV9	TRBJ2-1	TGTGCCAGCAGCGCAAGGACTAGCGGCAATGAGCAGTTCTTC	CASSARTSGNEQFF
once	-	TRBV3-1/TRBV3-2	TRBJ2-3	TGTGCCAGCAGCCCCGGGGGGCAGATCGCAGATACGCAGTATTTT	CASSPGGQIADTQYF
-	-	TRBV6-2/TRBV6-3	TRBJ2-7	TGTGCCAGCAGTTACCGGGTGGCAGGGACCTACGAGCAGTACTTC	CASSYRVAGTYEQYF
-	-	TRBV4-1	TRBJ1-1	TGCGCCAGCAGCCAAGTGAACTCGGCAGACATTGAAGCTTTCTTT	CASSQVNSADIEAFF
-	-	TRBV30	TRBJ1-2	TGTGCCTGGACCCTTGGGGGGTATGGCTACACCTTC	CAWTLGGYGYTF
-	-	TRBV28	TRBJ1-6	TGTGCCAGCAGTAGGGGGGGTCGCAATTCACCCCTCCACTTT	CASSRGGRNSPLHF
-	TRBD2	TRBV28	TRBJ2-5	TGTGCCAGCAGTTCGGTGGAGCGGGGGGGCCGTGGAGAGACCCAGTACTTC	CASSSVERGGRGETQYF
few	TRBD1	TRBV10-1	TRBJ1-6	TGCGCCAGCAGTGAGTGGACAGGAAAGGGGTCACCCCTCCACTTT	CASSEWTGKGSPLHF